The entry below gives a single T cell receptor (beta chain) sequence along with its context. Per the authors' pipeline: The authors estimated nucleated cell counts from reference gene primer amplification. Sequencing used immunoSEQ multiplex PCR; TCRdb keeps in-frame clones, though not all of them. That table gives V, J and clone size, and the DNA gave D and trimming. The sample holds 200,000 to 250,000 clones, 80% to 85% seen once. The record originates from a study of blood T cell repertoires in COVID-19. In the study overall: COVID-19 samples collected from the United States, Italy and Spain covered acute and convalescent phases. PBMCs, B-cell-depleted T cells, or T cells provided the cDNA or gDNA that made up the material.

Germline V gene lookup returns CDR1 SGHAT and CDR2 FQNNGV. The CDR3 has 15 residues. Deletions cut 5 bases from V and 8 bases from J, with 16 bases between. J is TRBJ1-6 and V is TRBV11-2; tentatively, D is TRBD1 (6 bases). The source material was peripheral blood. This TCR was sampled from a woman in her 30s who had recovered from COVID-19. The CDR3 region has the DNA TGTGCCAGCAGCACCCTACAGGGTGTAGATTCACCCCTCCACTTT. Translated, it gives CASSTLQGVDSPLHF.